The next 6 T cell receptor beta chains were all read from a single sample in a study of cytomegalovirus exposure and HLA in healthy donors. PCR used 60 Vbeta primers and 13 Jbeta primers. Data came from immunoSEQ multiplex PCR; TCRdb stores just in-frame clones and leaves some out. The repertoire holds about 120,000 clones, under 80% seen once, with roughly 4.2% in the top ten. What was sequenced was PBMCs. Source of these receptors: a middle-aged woman in good health and CMV-seropositive.

This clone was detected a few times. In nucleotides, the CDR3 is TGTGCCAGCAGTTTATCGGGAAGGGGGCGTCAGCCCCAGCATTTT. It encodes CASSLSGRGRQPQHF. V gene TRBV27 combines with J gene TRBJ1-5; 7 bases are a match to TRBD1. The CDR3 consists of 15 residues. The ends lost 0 bases at V and 6 bases at J; junction bases unmatched: 5. Germline V gives CDR1 MNHEY, CDR2 SMNVEV (reference sequence).

This chain links TRBV7-5 with TRBJ1-5; TRBD1 reflects the table's D call only, with no check against the DNA. TRBV7-5 is a known pseudogene. The CDR3 sequence is 16 residues long. The DNA for the CDR3 is TGTGCCAGAAGCCCGCGGACACGAGATAGCAATCAGCCCCAGCATTTT. Translating gives CARSPRTRDSNQPQHF.

This chain links TRBV11-1 with TRBJ2-3; D is ambiguous. CDR3 length: 13 residues. Germline-derived CDR1 and CDR2 are SGHAT and FQDESV (reference sequence). V was cut by 1 base and J by 7 bases, with 9 bases left in between. This chain's CDR3 is CASSLVRGNTQYF. For the CDR3, the DNA is TGTGCCAGCAGCTTAGTTCGAGGCAATACGCAGTATTTT.

The chain couples TRBV6-5 to TRBJ2-7; 7 positions agree with TRBD1. Germline-derived CDR1 and CDR2 are MNHEY and SVGAGI. The CDR3 consists of 12 residues. V dropped 4 bases and J dropped 7; count of bases not matched to a gene: 4. The CDR3 bases are TGTGCCAGCAGTTCAGGGGGTCTAGAGCAGTACTTC. Translating it yields CASSSGGLEQYF.

The V gene is TRBV25-1, the J gene TRBJ2-1, with a possible D match to TRBD1 (6 bases). V lost 4 bases to trimming and J lost 15 bases, with 13 bases between them. The germline V gene encodes CDR1 MGHDK and CDR2 SYGVNS. The CDR3 length is 11 residues. CDR3 sequence reads: CASSVRGYTFF. As DNA, the CDR3 is TGTGCCAGCAGTGTAAGGGGGTATACGTTCTTC.

The genes are TRBV5-6 and TRBJ2-4; 9 bases are a match to TRBD2. Per germline, CDR1 SGHDT and CDR2 YYEEEE. CDR3 length: 14 residues. Trimming cost V 3 bases and J 11 bases; bases outside gene matches: 9. CDR3 sequence reads: CASSWGREGVLQYF. The CDR3 nucleotides read TGTGCCAGCAGCTGGGGGCGGGAGGGTGTCCTTCAGTACTTC.